The 8 T cell receptor beta chains given below trace back to one sample, sequenced in a study of blood T cells in healthy people across ages. It was with a sample-barcoded 5' primer and a J-beta primer mix that a second PCR of roughly 7 to 12 cycles was run. TCRdb analysed the 5' RACE reads with MiXCR anew, one entry per CDR3 protein. The table has about 760,000 distinct CDR3 sequences, approximately 25% seen once. These same data were also listed under a study on T cells of mothers and their children.

The sequenced sample was blood. These receptors all come from a boy aged 5-17 years in good health.

The J gene is TRBJ1-1, the V gene TRBV3-1; D may be TRBD1 (5 bases). V lost 4 bases and J lost 5, with 14 bases in between. The germline gives CDR1 LGHDT, CDR2 YNNKEL (reference sequence). The CDR3 runs 14 residues. The CDR3 region has the DNA TGTGCCAGCAGCCCACTATTGAAGGGGACTGAAGCTTTCTTT. Translation gives CASSPLLKGTEAFF. Using reference TRBV3-1 and TRBJ1-1 for the parts outside the CDR3, the full variable domain is DTAVSQTPKYLVTQMGNDKSIKCEQNLGHDTMYWYKQDSKKFLKIMFSYNNKELIINETVPNRFSPKSPDKAHLNLHINSLELGDSAVYFCASSPLLKGTEAFFGQGTRLTVV.

This clonotype was picked up a small number of times. J is TRBJ1-5 and V is TRBV12-3 or TRBV12-4; 9 nucleotides match TRBD1. The CDR3 sequence is 15 residues long. The V gene end was trimmed by 5 bases and the J gene end by 4 bases; junction bases not matched to a gene: 6. The CDR3 spells CASSLGQGRNQPQHF. CDR3 DNA sequence: TGTGCCAGCAGTCTTGGACAGGGGAGGAATCAGCCCCAGCATTTT.

J is TRBJ2-5 and V is TRBV3-1, with D possibly matching TRBD1 (6 bases). The V end lost 0 bases, the J end lost 2 bases, and 22 bases lay between the germline ends. The CDR3 covers 19 residues. The germline V gene has CDR1 LGHDT and CDR2 YNNKEL (reference sequence). Here the CDR3 reads CASSQEGGDSGAPQETQYF. Here the CDR3 DNA reads TGTGCCAGCAGCCAAGAAGGAGGTGACTCAGGGGCCCCGCAAGAGACCCAGTACTTC.

This clonotype has more than one count but fewer than ten. Here the CDR3 reads CASSGSGAGAEAFF. The CDR3 bases are TGTGCCAGCAGCGGGTCCGGGGCGGGGGCTGAAGCTTTCTTT. This chain links TRBV9 with TRBJ1-1; D is perhaps TRBD1 (5 bases). The CDR3 consists of 14 residues. The V end lost 3 bases, the J end lost 6 bases, and 15 bases lay between the germline ends. In germline, CDR1 is SGDLS, CDR2 YYNGEE.

This clonotype was found many times. The chain employs TRBV7-2 and TRBJ1-4, with D possibly TRBD1 on 6 matching bases. The length of the CDR3 is 13 residues. Germline V gene lookup returns CDR1 SGHTA and CDR2 FQGNSA. Trimming removed 5 bases from V and 5 bases from J, with 9 bases in between. CDR3 sequence (DNA): TGTGCCAGCAGCCTGGACAGCAATGAAAAACTGTTTTTT. This gives the protein CASSLDSNEKLFF. The full variable domain, completed using reference TRBV7-2 and TRBJ1-4, is GAGVSQSPSNKVTEKGKDVELRCDPISGHTALYWYRQSLGQGLEFLIYFQGNSAPDKSGLPSDRFSAERTGGSVSTLTIQRTQQEDSAVYLCASSLDSNEKLFFGSGTQLSVL.

This clonotype was seen a few times. The CDR3 nucleotides are TGTGCCAGCAGCTTATCCGCCTCAGAGGGATTCGGCAATGAGCAGTTCTTC. Encoded protein: CASSLSASEGFGNEQFF. The chain has TRBV7-9 and TRBJ2-5; the D gene is possibly TRBD2 (5 bases). The J call may be mistaken, given a closer DNA end match to TRBJ2-1. The germline V gene encodes CDR1 SEHNR and CDR2 FQNEAQ (reference sequence). This CDR3 is built from 17 residues.

V gene TRBV6-5 combines with J gene TRBJ2-5; D remains ambiguous. The DNA end lines up better with TRBJ2-7; the J call may be wrong. The CDR3 is 15 residues long. Germline CDR1 reads MNHEY; CDR2 reads SVGAGI. CDR3 in DNA: TGTGCCAGCAGTTCTGTCGGCCTGGACTCCTACGAGCAGTACTTC. This codes for CASSSVGLDSYEQYF.

In its sample, this clonotype was seen a few times. The chain carries TRBV29-1 and TRBJ1-1; unclear D gene. V was shortened by 7 bases and J by 11 bases, with 20 bases between the two germline ends. The length of the CDR3 is 12 residues. CDR1 is SQVTM, CDR2 ANQGSEA, per germline. This CDR3 is CSATFLSGRAFF. CDR3 sequence (DNA): TGCAGCGCCACCTTCCTCAGCGGTCGGGCTTTCTTT.